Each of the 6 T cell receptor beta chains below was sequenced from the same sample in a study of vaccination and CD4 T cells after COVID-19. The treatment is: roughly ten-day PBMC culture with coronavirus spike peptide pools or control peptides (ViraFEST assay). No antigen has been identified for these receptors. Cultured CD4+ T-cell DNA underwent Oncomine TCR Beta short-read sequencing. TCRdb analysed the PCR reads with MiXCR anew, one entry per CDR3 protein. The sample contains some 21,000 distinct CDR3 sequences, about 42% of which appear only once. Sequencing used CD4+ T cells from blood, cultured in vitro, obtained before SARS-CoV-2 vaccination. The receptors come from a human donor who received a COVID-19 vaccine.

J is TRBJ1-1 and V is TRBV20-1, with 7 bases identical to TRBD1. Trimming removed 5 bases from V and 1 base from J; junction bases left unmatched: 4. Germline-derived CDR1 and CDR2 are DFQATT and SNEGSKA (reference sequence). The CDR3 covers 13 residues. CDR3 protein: CSADTGENTEAFF. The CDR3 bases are TGCAGTGCTGACACAGGGGAGAACACTGAAGCTTTCTTT.

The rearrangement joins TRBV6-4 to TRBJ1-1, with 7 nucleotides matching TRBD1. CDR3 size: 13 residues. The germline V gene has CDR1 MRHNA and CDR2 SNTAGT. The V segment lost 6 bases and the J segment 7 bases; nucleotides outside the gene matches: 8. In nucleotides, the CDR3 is TGTGCCAGCAGCGGACAGGCGGGGGGTGAAGCTTTCTTT. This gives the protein CASSGQAGGEAFF.

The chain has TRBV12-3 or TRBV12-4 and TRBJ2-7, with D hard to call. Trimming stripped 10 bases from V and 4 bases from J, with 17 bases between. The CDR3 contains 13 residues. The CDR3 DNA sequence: TGTGCCACCCGAATGAAGGGTGGATACGAGCAGTACTTC. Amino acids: CATRMKGGYEQYF.

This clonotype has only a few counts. The CDR3 protein is CASSRQQGARNQPQHF. CDR3 sequence (DNA): TGTGCCAGCAGTCGCCAACAGGGGGCACGCAATCAGCCCCAGCATTTT. The chain combines TRBV6-1 with TRBJ1-5, with 9 nucleotides matching TRBD1. The V segment lost 5 bases and the J segment 2 bases; nucleotides outside the gene matches: 7. This CDR3 is 16 amino acids long. Germline loops: CDR1 MNHNS, CDR2 SASEGT.

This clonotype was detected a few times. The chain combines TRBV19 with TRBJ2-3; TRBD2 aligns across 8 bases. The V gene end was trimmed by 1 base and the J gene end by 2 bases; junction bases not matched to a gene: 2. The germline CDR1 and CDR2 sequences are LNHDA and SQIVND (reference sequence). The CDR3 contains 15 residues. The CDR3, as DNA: TGTGCCAGTAGTATAGCGGGGGGGCCCACAGATACGCAGTATTTT. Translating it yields CASSIAGGPTDTQYF. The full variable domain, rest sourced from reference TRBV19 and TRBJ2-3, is DGGITQSPKYLFRKEGQNVTLSCEQNLNHDAMYWYRQDPGQGLRLIYYSQIVNDFQKGDIAEGYSVSREKKESFPLTVTSAQKNPTAFYLCASSIAGGPTDTQYFGPGTRLTVL.

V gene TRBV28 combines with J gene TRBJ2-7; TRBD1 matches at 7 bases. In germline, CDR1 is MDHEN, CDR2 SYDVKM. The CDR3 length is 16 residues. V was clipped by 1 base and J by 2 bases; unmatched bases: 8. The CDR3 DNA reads TGTGCCAGCAGTTTATTGACAGGGCTTGGAACCTACGAGCAGTACTTC. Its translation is CASSLLTGLGTYEQYF.